A selection of T cell receptor beta chains follows, all from one sample in a study of blood T cell repertoires in COVID-19. Sequencing was performed with immunoSEQ multiplex PCR; in TCRdb, only in-frame clones are kept and a portion is missing. Of tens of thousands of clones listed, 75% to 90% are singletons. The specimen was peripheral blood. The source of these receptors is a human donor in a cohort sampled during active COVID-19. Each CDR3 is given with its conserved first and last residue. The D gene is left open where the match is weak. A clone size is listed for some rows: how often the clone was seen (once, few, many), or a class if it is expanded.

j_gene: TRBJ2-5
abundance: few
v_gene: TRBV7-3
d_gene: .
CDR3aa: CASSLSWTAETQYF
CDR3nt: TGTGCCAGCAGCTTATCCTGGACAGCAGAGACCCAGTACTTC

j_gene: TRBJ2-7
abundance: .
v_gene: TRBV6-5
d_gene: TRBD1
CDR3aa: CASSRGQPDYEQYF
CDR3nt: TGTGCCAGCAGCCGGGGACAGCCAGATTACGAGCAGTACTTC

j_gene: TRBJ1-5
abundance: few
v_gene: TRBV28
d_gene: TRBD1
CDR3aa: CASSWDRSSNQPQHF
CDR3nt: TGTGCCAGCAGTTGGGACAGGAGTAGCAATCAGCCCCAGCATTTT

j_gene: TRBJ1-1
abundance: .
v_gene: TRBV6-6
d_gene: .
CDR3aa: CASSYETRSGTEAFF
CDR3nt: TGTGCCAGCAGTTACGAGACCAGATCGGGCACTGAAGCTTTCTTT

j_gene: TRBJ1-1
abundance: .
v_gene: TRBV11-2
d_gene: TRBD1
CDR3aa: CASSDRPRGQGKRAFF
CDR3nt: TGTGCCAGCAGCGATCGTCCTCGAGGACAGGGAAAAAGAGCTTTCTTT

j_gene: TRBJ1-4
abundance: .
v_gene: TRBV12-5
d_gene: .
CDR3aa: CASGLVEEKLFF
CDR3nt: TGTGCTAGTGGTTTGGTCGAGGAAAAACTGTTTTTT

j_gene: TRBJ2-1
abundance: .
v_gene: TRBV7-2
d_gene: TRBD2
CDR3aa: CASLPSGSSYNEQFF
CDR3nt: TGTGCCAGCCTTCCAAGCGGGAGCTCCTACAATGAGCAGTTCTTC

j_gene: TRBJ2-1
abundance: .
v_gene: TRBV10-1
d_gene: TRBD2
CDR3aa: CASSEAGENNEQFF
CDR3nt: TGCGCCAGCAGTGAGGCGGGGGAGAACAATGAGCAGTTCTTC

j_gene: TRBJ2-7
abundance: .
v_gene: TRBV27
d_gene: .
CDR3aa: CASSPQGLYEQYF
CDR3nt: TGTGCCAGCAGTCCCCAGGGATTGTACGAGCAGTACTTC

j_gene: TRBJ2-7
abundance: .
v_gene: TRBV18
d_gene: .
CDR3aa: CASSPGRQGGYEQYF
CDR3nt: TGTGCCAGCTCTCCGGGAAGGCAAGGGGGCTACGAGCAGTACTTC

j_gene: TRBJ2-7
abundance: .
v_gene: TRBV7-3
d_gene: .
CDR3aa: CASSLGAAISYEQYF
CDR3nt: TGTGCCAGCAGCTTAGGTGCGGCGATCTCCTACGAGCAGTACTTC

j_gene: TRBJ2-1
abundance: once
v_gene: TRBV15
d_gene: TRBD2
CDR3aa: CATSRDPRGSGEVHAFNEQFF
CDR3nt: TGTGCCACCAGCAGAGATCCCCGGGGTAGCGGGGAGGTTCATGCCTTCAATGAGCAGTTCTTC

j_gene: TRBJ1-2
abundance: .
v_gene: TRBV18
d_gene: .
CDR3aa: CASSPAPEDSGRYGYTF
CDR3nt: TGTGCCAGCTCACCTGCCCCGGAGGACAGCGGTCGCTATGGCTACACCTTC

j_gene: TRBJ2-7
abundance: .
v_gene: TRBV28
d_gene: TRBD1
CDR3aa: CASSFQGADEQYF
CDR3nt: TGTGCCAGCAGTTTTCAGGGGGCGGACGAGCAGTACTTC

j_gene: TRBJ2-1
abundance: .
v_gene: TRBV7-2
d_gene: .
CDR3aa: CASSLVGLNEQFF
CDR3nt: TGTGCCAGCAGCTTAGTCGGTCTGAATGAGCAGTTCTTC

j_gene: TRBJ1-5
abundance: .
v_gene: TRBV28
d_gene: .
CDR3aa: CASSPQGSSNQPQHF
CDR3nt: TGTGCCAGCAGCCCCCAGGGTAGTAGCAATCAGCCCCAGCATTTT

j_gene: TRBJ2-5
abundance: .
v_gene: TRBV5-5
d_gene: .
CDR3aa: CASSLVRGRETQYF
CDR3nt: TGTGCCAGCAGCTTGGTGCGGGGGCGTGAGACCCAGTACTTC

j_gene: TRBJ2-5
abundance: .
v_gene: TRBV6-1
d_gene: .
CDR3aa: CASSVSPGHQKGETQYF
CDR3nt: TGTGCCAGCAGTGTATCTCCGGGACACCAAAAAGGAGAGACCCAGTACTTC

j_gene: TRBJ1-2
abundance: once
v_gene: TRBV18
d_gene: TRBD1
CDR3aa: CASSPGAGGNYGYTF
CDR3nt: TGTGCCAGCTCACCAGGGGCAGGGGGCAACTATGGCTACACCTTC

j_gene: TRBJ2-1
abundance: .
v_gene: TRBV28
d_gene: .
CDR3aa: CASSLLRGEGPTGEQFF
CDR3nt: TGTGCCAGCAGTTTATTAAGGGGGGAGGGCCCGACGGGAGAGCAGTTCTTC

j_gene: TRBJ2-3
abundance: .
v_gene: TRBV12-5
d_gene: TRBD2
CDR3aa: CASVLAGAGDTQYF
CDR3nt: TGTGCTAGTGTTTTAGCGGGAGCTGGAGATACGCAGTATTTT

j_gene: TRBJ1-6
abundance: .
v_gene: TRBV18
d_gene: .
CDR3aa: CASSPPLGDNSPLHF
CDR3nt: TGTGCCAGCTCACCACCGCTAGGCGATAATTCACCCCTCCACTTT

j_gene: TRBJ2-3
abundance: .
v_gene: TRBV6-5
d_gene: TRBD1
CDR3aa: CASSLAHRGADTQYF
CDR3nt: TGTGCCAGCAGTTTGGCCCACAGGGGTGCAGATACGCAGTATTTT

j_gene: TRBJ1-5
abundance: .
v_gene: TRBV2
d_gene: TRBD1
CDR3aa: CASSPGQGRVRRPQHF
CDR3nt: TGTGCCAGCAGCCCGGGACAGGGCCGGGTGAGGAGACCCCAGCATTTT

j_gene: TRBJ2-7
abundance: .
v_gene: TRBV6-5
d_gene: TRBD1
CDR3aa: CASSTGTGTGGQYF
CDR3nt: TGTGCCAGCAGCACCGGGACAGGGACGGGAGGGCAGTACTTC

j_gene: TRBJ2-1
abundance: .
v_gene: TRBV2
d_gene: .
CDR3aa: CASSDLGASYNEQFF
CDR3nt: TGTGCCAGCAGTGACTTGGGGGCCTCCTACAATGAGCAGTTCTTC

j_gene: TRBJ2-1
abundance: .
v_gene: TRBV5-5
d_gene: .
CDR3aa: CASSPGQSSGVRHNEQFF
CDR3nt: TGTGCCAGCAGCCCCGGACAGTCGAGCGGAGTGAGACACAATGAGCAGTTCTTC

j_gene: TRBJ2-7
abundance: .
v_gene: TRBV19
d_gene: .
CDR3aa: CASTKGNTYEQYF
CDR3nt: TGTGCCAGTACCAAGGGGAACACCTACGAGCAGTACTTC

j_gene: TRBJ2-5
abundance: .
v_gene: TRBV6-5
d_gene: TRBD2
CDR3aa: CASSPLSGPGETQYF
CDR3nt: TGTGCCAGCAGCCCCCTTAGCGGGCCGGGGGAGACCCAGTACTTC

j_gene: TRBJ1-5
abundance: .
v_gene: TRBV5-1
d_gene: .
CDR3aa: CASSLDGGTNQPQHF
CDR3nt: TGCGCCAGCAGCTTGGATGGGGGCACGAATCAGCCCCAGCATTTT

j_gene: TRBJ1-4
abundance: .
v_gene: TRBV7-3
d_gene: TRBD1
CDR3aa: CASSLDRATNEKLFF
CDR3nt: TGTGCCAGCAGCCTCGACAGGGCAACTAATGAAAAACTGTTTTTT

j_gene: TRBJ2-5
abundance: once
v_gene: TRBV11-1
d_gene: .
CDR3aa: CASSLARGIGQETQYF
CDR3nt: TGTGCCAGCAGCTTAGCGAGAGGGATTGGCCAAGAGACCCAGTACTTC

j_gene: TRBJ2-1
abundance: once
v_gene: TRBV28
d_gene: TRBD1
CDR3aa: CASSPGTTGNSYNEQFF
CDR3nt: TGTGCCAGCAGTCCCGGGACGACAGGGAACTCCTACAATGAGCAGTTCTTC

j_gene: TRBJ2-7
abundance: .
v_gene: TRBV6-5
d_gene: TRBD1
CDR3aa: CASRRQGAYEQYF
CDR3nt: TGTGCCAGCAGGAGACAGGGGGCGTACGAGCAGTACTTC

j_gene: TRBJ1-2
abundance: .
v_gene: TRBV7-2
d_gene: .
CDR3aa: CASSLGSGVYGYTF
CDR3nt: TGTGCCAGCAGCTTAGGATCGGGGGTCTATGGCTACACCTTC

j_gene: TRBJ2-4
abundance: .
v_gene: TRBV4-1
d_gene: .
CDR3aa: CASQDPGAKNIQYF
CDR3nt: TGCGCCAGCCAGGACCCGGGGGCCAAAAACATTCAGTACTTC

j_gene: TRBJ2-7
abundance: .
v_gene: TRBV2
d_gene: TRBD2
CDR3aa: CASSGWLAGEGQYF
CDR3nt: TGTGCCAGCAGTGGCTGGCTAGCGGGAGAGGGGCAGTACTTC

j_gene: TRBJ1-3
abundance: .
v_gene: TRBV25-1
d_gene: .
CDR3aa: CASRQGTGNTIYF
CDR3nt: TGTGCCAGCAGACAGGGAACTGGAAACACCATATATTTT

j_gene: TRBJ1-4
abundance: once
v_gene: TRBV4-2
d_gene: TRBD1
CDR3aa: CASSAGTAATNEKLFF
CDR3nt: TGTGCCAGCAGCGCAGGGACAGCTGCAACTAATGAAAAACTGTTTTTT

j_gene: TRBJ1-1
abundance: .
v_gene: TRBV28
d_gene: TRBD1
CDR3aa: CASSLGQGQAFF
CDR3nt: TGTGCCAGCAGTTTAGGACAGGGGCAGGCTTTCTTT

j_gene: TRBJ2-5
abundance: few
v_gene: TRBV2
d_gene: .
CDR3aa: CASSEGSVETQYF
CDR3nt: TGTGCCAGCAGTGAAGGGAGCGTGGAGACCCAGTACTTC

j_gene: TRBJ1-2
abundance: few
v_gene: TRBV29-1
d_gene: .
CDR3aa: CSVEDLAGGYGYTF
CDR3nt: TGCAGCGTTGAAGACCTGGCGGGGGGCTATGGCTACACCTTC

j_gene: TRBJ2-5
abundance: .
v_gene: TRBV7-3
d_gene: .
CDR3aa: CASSLRREETQYF
CDR3nt: TGTGCCAGCAGCTTAAGGAGGGAAGAGACCCAGTACTTC

j_gene: TRBJ1-2
abundance: .
v_gene: TRBV6-2/TRBV6-3
d_gene: .
CDR3aa: CASSEGQLYGYTF
CDR3nt: TGTGCCAGCAGCGAAGGACAGCTCTATGGCTACACCTTC

j_gene: TRBJ1-5
abundance: few
v_gene: TRBV2
d_gene: .
CDR3aa: CASGGVNQPQHF
CDR3nt: TGTGCCAGCGGGGGCGTGAATCAGCCCCAGCATTTT

j_gene: TRBJ2-6
abundance: .
v_gene: TRBV28
d_gene: .
CDR3aa: CASGQGTPGANVLTF
CDR3nt: TGTGCCAGCGGCCAGGGCACACCTGGGGCCAACGTCCTGACTTTC

j_gene: TRBJ1-1
abundance: .
v_gene: TRBV29-1
d_gene: .
CDR3aa: CSVGSRGLGTEAFF
CDR3nt: TGCAGCGTTGGGTCTCGGGGACTCGGCACTGAAGCTTTCTTT

j_gene: TRBJ2-7
abundance: .
v_gene: TRBV5-1
d_gene: TRBD2
CDR3aa: CASSGTLAGVNEQYF
CDR3nt: TGCGCCAGCAGCGGAACCCTAGCGGGAGTTAACGAGCAGTACTTC

j_gene: TRBJ2-7
abundance: .
v_gene: TRBV30
d_gene: .
CDR3aa: CAWKTERVQYF
CDR3nt: TGTGCCTGGAAGACCGAGCGAGTGCAGTACTTC

j_gene: TRBJ2-2
abundance: .
v_gene: TRBV7-3
d_gene: TRBD1
CDR3aa: CASSSQGARNTGELFF
CDR3nt: TGTGCCAGCAGCTCCCAGGGGGCGAGGAACACCGGGGAGCTGTTTTTT

j_gene: TRBJ2-3
abundance: .
v_gene: TRBV14
d_gene: .
CDR3aa: CASSQRLGAEGGTDTQYF
CDR3nt: TGTGCCAGCAGCCAAAGATTGGGAGCGGAGGGAGGCACAGATACGCAGTATTTT

j_gene: TRBJ2-2
abundance: .
v_gene: TRBV9
d_gene: TRBD1
CDR3aa: CASSGRGRTGTGELFF
CDR3nt: TGTGCCAGCAGCGGCAGGGGGCGCACGGGTACCGGGGAGCTGTTTTTT

j_gene: TRBJ1-1
abundance: .
v_gene: TRBV6-5
d_gene: .
CDR3aa: CASSYLTLDKNTEAFF
CDR3nt: TGTGCCAGCAGTTACCTTACCCTGGACAAGAACACTGAAGCTTTCTTT

j_gene: TRBJ2-3
abundance: .
v_gene: TRBV5-4
d_gene: .
CDR3aa: CASLLDGSANTDTQYF
CDR3nt: TGTGCCAGCCTCTTGGACGGTAGCGCGAACACAGATACGCAGTATTTT